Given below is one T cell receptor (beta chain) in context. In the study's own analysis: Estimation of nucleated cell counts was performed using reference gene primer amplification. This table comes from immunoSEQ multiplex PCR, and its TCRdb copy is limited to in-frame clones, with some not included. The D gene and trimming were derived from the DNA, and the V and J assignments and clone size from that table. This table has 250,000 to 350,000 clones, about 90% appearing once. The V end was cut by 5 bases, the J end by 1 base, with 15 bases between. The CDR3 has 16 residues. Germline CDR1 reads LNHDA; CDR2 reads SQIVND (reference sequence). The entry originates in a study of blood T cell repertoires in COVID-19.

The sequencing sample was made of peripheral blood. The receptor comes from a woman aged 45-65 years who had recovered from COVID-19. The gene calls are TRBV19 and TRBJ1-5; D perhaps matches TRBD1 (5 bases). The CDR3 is CASSVRGEVSNQPQHF. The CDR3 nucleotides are TGTGCCAGTAGTGTACGGGGGGAAGTGAGCAATCAGCCCCAGCATTTT.